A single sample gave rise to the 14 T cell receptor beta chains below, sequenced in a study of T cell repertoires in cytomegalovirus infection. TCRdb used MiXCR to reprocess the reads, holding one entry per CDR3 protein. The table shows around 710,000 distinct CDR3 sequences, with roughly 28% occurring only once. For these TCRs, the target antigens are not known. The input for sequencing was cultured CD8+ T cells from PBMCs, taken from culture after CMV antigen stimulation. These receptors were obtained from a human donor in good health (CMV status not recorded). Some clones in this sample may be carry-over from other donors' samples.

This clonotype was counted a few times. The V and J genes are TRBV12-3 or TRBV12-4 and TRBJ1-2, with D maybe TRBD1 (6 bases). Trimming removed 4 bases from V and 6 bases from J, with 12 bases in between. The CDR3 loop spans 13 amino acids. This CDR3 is CASSSGHKDGYTF. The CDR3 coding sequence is TGTGCCAGCAGTTCGGGACATAAAGATGGCTACACCTTC.

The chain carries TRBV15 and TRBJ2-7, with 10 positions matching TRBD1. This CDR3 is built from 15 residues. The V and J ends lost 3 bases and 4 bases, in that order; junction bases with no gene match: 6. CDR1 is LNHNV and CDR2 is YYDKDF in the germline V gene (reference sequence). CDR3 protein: CATSRFRDRGYEQYF. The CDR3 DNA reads TGTGCCACCAGCAGGTTCCGGGACAGGGGATACGAGCAGTACTTC.

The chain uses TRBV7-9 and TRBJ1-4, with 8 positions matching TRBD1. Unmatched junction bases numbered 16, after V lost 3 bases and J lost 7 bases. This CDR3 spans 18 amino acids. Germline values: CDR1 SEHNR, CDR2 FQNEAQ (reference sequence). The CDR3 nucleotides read TGTGCCAGCAGCTTCGGCCTAATGAGACAGGGGATCGTTGAAAAACTGTTTTTT. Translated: CASSFGLMRQGIVEKLFF. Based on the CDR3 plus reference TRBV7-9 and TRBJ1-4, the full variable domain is DTGVSQNPRHKITKRGQNVTFRCDPISEHNRLYWYRQTLGQGPEFLTYFQNEAQLEKSRLLSDRFSAERPKGSFSTLEIQRTEQGDSAMYLCASSFGLMRQGIVEKLFFGSGTQLSVL.

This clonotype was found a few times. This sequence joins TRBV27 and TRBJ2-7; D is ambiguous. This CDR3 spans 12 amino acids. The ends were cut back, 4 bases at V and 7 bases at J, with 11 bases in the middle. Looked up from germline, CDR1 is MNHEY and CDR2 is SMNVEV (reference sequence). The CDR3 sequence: CASSSSSREQYF. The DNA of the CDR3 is TGTGCCAGCAGTTCATCATCCCGAGAGCAGTACTTC.

The CDR3 here is CASRDDFTSTDTQYF. The DNA of the CDR3 is TGTGCCAGCAGAGACGACTTTACTAGCACAGATACGCAGTATTTT. This chain uses TRBV6-1 with TRBJ2-3, with D hard to call. Trimming took off 6 bases at V and 0 bases at J, with 13 bases between the two ends. Germline V gives CDR1 MNHNS, CDR2 SASEGT. The CDR3 is 15 amino acids.

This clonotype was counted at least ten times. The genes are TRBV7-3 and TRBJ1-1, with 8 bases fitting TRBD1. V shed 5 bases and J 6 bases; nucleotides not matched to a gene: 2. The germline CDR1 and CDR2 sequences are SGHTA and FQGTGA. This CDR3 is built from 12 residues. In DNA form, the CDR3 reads TGTGCCAGCAGCCCAGGGGGCCCTGAAGCTTTCTTT. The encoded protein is CASSPGGPEAFF.

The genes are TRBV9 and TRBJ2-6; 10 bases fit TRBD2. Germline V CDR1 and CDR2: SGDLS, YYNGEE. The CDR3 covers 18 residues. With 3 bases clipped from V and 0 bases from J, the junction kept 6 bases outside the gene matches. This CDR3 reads CASSGNLAGVSGANVLTF. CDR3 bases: TGTGCCAGCAGCGGTAATCTAGCGGGGGTCTCTGGGGCCAACGTCCTGACTTTC.

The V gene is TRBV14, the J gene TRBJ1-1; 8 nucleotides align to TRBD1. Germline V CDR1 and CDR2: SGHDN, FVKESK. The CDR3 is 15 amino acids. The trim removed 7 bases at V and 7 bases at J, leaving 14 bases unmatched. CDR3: CASNTPLGTGGEAFF. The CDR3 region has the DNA TGTGCCAGCAACACTCCCCTGGGGACAGGCGGTGAAGCTTTCTTT. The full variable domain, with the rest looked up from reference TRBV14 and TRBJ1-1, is EAGVTQFPSHSVIEKGQTVTLRCDPISGHDNLYWYRRVMGKEIKFLLHFVKESKQDESGMPNNRFLAERTGGTYSTLKVQPAELEDSGVYFCASNTPLGTGGEAFFGQGTRLTVV.

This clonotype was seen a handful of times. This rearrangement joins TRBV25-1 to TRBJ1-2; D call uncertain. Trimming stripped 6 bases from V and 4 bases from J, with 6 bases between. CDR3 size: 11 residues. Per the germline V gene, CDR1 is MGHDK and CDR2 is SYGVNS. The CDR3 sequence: CASRYGYGYTF. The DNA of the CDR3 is TGTGCCAGCAGATACGGCTATGGCTACACCTTC.

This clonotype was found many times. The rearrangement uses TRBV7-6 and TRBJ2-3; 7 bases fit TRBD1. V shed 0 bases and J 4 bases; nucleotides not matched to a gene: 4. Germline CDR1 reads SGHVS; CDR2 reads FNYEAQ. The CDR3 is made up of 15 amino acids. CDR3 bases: TGTGCCAGCAGCTTAGCAGGGGGCGGCGCAGATACGCAGTATTTT. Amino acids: CASSLAGGGADTQYF.

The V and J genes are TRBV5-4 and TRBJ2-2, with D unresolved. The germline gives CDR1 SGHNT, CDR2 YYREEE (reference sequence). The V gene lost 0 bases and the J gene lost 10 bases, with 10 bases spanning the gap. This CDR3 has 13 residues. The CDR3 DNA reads TGTGCCAGCAGCTTGGCCCCCGCGGAGGAGCTGTTTTTT. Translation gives CASSLAPAEELFF. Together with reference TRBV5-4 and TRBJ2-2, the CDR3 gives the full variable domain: ETGVTQSPTHLIKTRGQQVTLRCSSQSGHNTVSWYQQALGQGPQFIFQYYREEENGRGNFPPRFSGLQFPNYSSELNVNALELDDSALYLCASSLAPAEELFFGEGSRLTVL.

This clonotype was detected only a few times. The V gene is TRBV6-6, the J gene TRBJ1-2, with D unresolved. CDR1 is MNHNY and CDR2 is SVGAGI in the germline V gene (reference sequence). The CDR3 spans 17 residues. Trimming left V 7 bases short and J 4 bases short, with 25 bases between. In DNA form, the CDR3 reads TGTGCCAGCACCAACCCCCTTCACGAGTCTGGTCCCTATGGCTACACCTTC. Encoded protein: CASTNPLHESGPYGYTF.

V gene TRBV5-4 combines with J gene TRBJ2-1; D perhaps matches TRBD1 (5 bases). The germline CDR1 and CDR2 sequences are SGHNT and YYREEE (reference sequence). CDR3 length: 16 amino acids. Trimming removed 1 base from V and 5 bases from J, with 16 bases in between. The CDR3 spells CASSLSRGILDNEQFF. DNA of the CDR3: TGTGCCAGCAGCTTGTCTAGGGGAATTCTCGACAATGAGCAGTTCTTC.

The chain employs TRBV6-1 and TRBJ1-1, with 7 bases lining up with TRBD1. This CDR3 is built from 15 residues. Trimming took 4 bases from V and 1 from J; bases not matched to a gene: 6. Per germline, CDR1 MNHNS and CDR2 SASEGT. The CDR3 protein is CASSAYRGGNTEAFF. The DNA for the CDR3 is TGTGCCAGCAGTGCCTACAGGGGCGGGAACACTGAAGCTTTCTTT.